This entry lists 21 T cell receptor beta chains sequenced from one sample in a study of blood T cell repertoires in COVID-19. Sequencing was performed with immunoSEQ multiplex PCR; in TCRdb, only in-frame clones are kept and a portion is missing. The sample holds about 88,000 clones; 90% are singletons and the top ten take 5% to 7%. The material sequenced was peripheral blood. The source is a man aged 18 to 30 with COVID-19, enrolled during active disease.

V is TRBV28 and J is TRBJ1-1, with a tentative D call TRBD1 (5 bases). CDR1 is MDHEN, CDR2 SYDVKM, per germline. CDR3 length equals 14 residues. The V and J ends lost 5 bases and 1 base respectively, with 11 bases between them. CDR3 loop: CASSPNRKNTEAFF. The DNA of the CDR3 is TGTGCCAGCAGTCCTAACAGGAAGAACACTGAAGCTTTCTTT.

Written as DNA, the CDR3 is TGTGCCAGCAGTGATGGTGACAGGGTATATCAGCCCCAGCATTTT. Amino acids: CASSDGDRVYQPQHF. The chain employs TRBV2 and TRBJ1-5; 7 bases are shared with TRBD1. J gave up 5 bases and V 3 bases, and 7 bases lay outside the gene matches. Germline CDR1 and CDR2: SNHLY and FYNNEI. This CDR3 region has 15 residues.

The rearrangement links TRBV19 to TRBJ2-7; D is perhaps TRBD1 (5 bases). Germline V gives CDR1 LNHDA, CDR2 SQIVND (reference sequence). The CDR3 contains 17 residues. V was pared by 4 bases and J by 1 base, with 20 bases between. The CDR3 protein is CASSRHSRGSSSYEQYF. The CDR3 DNA sequence: TGTGCCAGTAGTAGACATTCTAGGGGCAGTTCTTCCTACGAGCAGTACTTC.

The CDR3 region has the DNA TGTGCCAGCACAGAACTTTATAGCAATCAGCCCCAGCATTTT. It yields the protein CASTELYSNQPQHF. The chain combines TRBV18 with TRBJ1-5; unclear D gene. Trimming shortened V by 8 bases and J by 0 bases, and 11 bases separated the two germline ends. CDR1 and CDR2 from the germline V gene are KGHSH and LQKENI. This CDR3 comprises 14 residues.

This chain connects TRBV28 to TRBJ2-7; possible D gene TRBD2, 6 bases. Trimming removed 6 bases at V and 3 bases at J, with 21 bases between. The CDR3 is 16 residues long. Per the germline V gene, CDR1 is MDHEN and CDR2 is SYDVKM. Here the CDR3 DNA reads TGTGCCAGCAGCCCGCCCCGGGACGGGGGATTCTACGAGCAGTACTTC. Translated: CASSPPRDGGFYEQYF.

J is TRBJ2-5 and V is TRBV28; 13 nucleotides agree with TRBD2. CDR3 length equals 15 residues. Trimming removed 7 bases from V and 5 bases from J; junction bases left unmatched: 7. Germline values: CDR1 MDHEN, CDR2 SYDVKM. The CDR3 DNA follows: TGTGCCAGCATACTAGCGGGAGGGCCGGAGGAGACCCAGTACTTC. It codes for CASILAGGPEETQYF. Combining the CDR3 with reference TRBV28 and TRBJ2-5 gives the whole variable domain DVKVTQSSRYLVKRTGEKVFLECVQDMDHENMFWYRQDPGLGLRLIYFSYDVKMKEKGDIPEGYSVSREKKERFSLILESASTNQTSMYLCASILAGGPEETQYFGPGTRLLVL.

The V gene is TRBV9, the J gene TRBJ1-2; TRBD1 aligns across 11 bases. This CDR3 has 17 residues. Germline loops: CDR1 SGDLS, CDR2 YYNGEE. Trimming at V came to 0 bases and at J to 4 bases, leaving 8 bases not matched to a gene. Here the CDR3 DNA reads TGTGCCAGCAGCGTAGACGGACAGGGGGCGACCTCCTATGGCTACACCTTC. It specifies CASSVDGQGATSYGYTF.

This clone has a handful of counts. V and J are TRBV3-1 (or the pseudogene TRBV3-2) and TRBJ1-6; D might be TRBD1 (6 bases). Trimming shortened V by 4 bases and J by 6 bases, and 13 bases separated the two germline ends. Germline lookup yields CDR1 LGHDT and CDR2 YNNKEL (reference sequence). CDR3 length equals 15 residues. The CDR3 protein is CASSPTGGFNSPLHF. The CDR3 DNA is TGTGCCAGCAGCCCGACAGGCGGTTTTAATTCACCCCTCCACTTT.

The V and J genes are TRBV28 and TRBJ2-2; 9 positions agree with TRBD2. This CDR3 region has 15 residues. With 5 bases clipped from V and 4 bases from J, the junction kept 5 bases outside the gene matches. Germline values: CDR1 MDHEN, CDR2 SYDVKM. CDR3 protein: CASSKIAGVTGELFF. DNA of the CDR3: TGTGCCAGCAGTAAAATAGCGGGAGTCACCGGGGAGCTGTTTTTT. The whole variable domain, remainder taken from reference TRBV28 and TRBJ2-2, is DVKVTQSSRYLVKRTGEKVFLECVQDMDHENMFWYRQDPGLGLRLIYFSYDVKMKEKGDIPEGYSVSREKKERFSLILESASTNQTSMYLCASSKIAGVTGELFFGEGSRLTVL.

This chain uses TRBV5-6 with TRBJ2-5; 11 bases line up with TRBD1. Germline V gives CDR1 SGHDT, CDR2 YYEEEE. The V and J ends lost 1 base and 4 bases, in that order; junction bases with no gene match: 9. The CDR3 length is 17 residues. CDR3 nucleotide sequence: TGTGCCAGCAGCTTGCCGGGACAGGGGGGAGGCGGAGAGACCCAGTACTTC. Translating gives CASSLPGQGGGGETQYF.

The chain combines TRBV10-3 with TRBJ2-3; 7 bases line up with TRBD1. V lost 5 bases, J lost 4 bases, and 0 bases stayed unmatched. Germline assignment: CDR1 ENHRY and CDR2 SYGVKD. The CDR3 runs to 12 residues. Here the CDR3 DNA reads TGTGCCATCAGTACAGGGGCAGATACGCAGTATTTT. Encoded protein: CAISTGADTQYF.

The rearrangement joins TRBV6-5 to TRBJ2-3, with TRBD1 as a possible D gene (6 bases). V was clipped by 6 bases and J by 1 base, with 11 bases between them. CDR1 is MNHEY and CDR2 is SVGAGI in the germline V gene. The CDR3 extends over 14 amino acids. The CDR3 sequence is CASRTGAGTDTQYF. CDR3 bases: TGTGCCAGCAGGACAGGAGCTGGCACAGATACGCAGTATTTT.

This chain links TRBV5-6 with TRBJ1-6, with 10 bases fitting TRBD1. The CDR3 has 17 residues. With 0 bases clipped from V and 3 bases from J, the junction kept 3 bases outside the gene matches. Germline CDR1 is SGHDT and CDR2 is YYEEEE. The CDR3 spells CASSLATGGVYNSPLHF. CDR3 DNA sequence: TGTGCCAGCAGCTTGGCGACAGGGGGCGTCTATAATTCACCCCTCCACTTT.

The chain has TRBV19 and TRBJ2-5; D remains unclear. V shed 5 bases and J shed 3 bases, with 16 bases lying between them. CDR1 and CDR2 from the germline V gene are LNHDA and SQIVND (reference sequence). The CDR3 loop spans 15 amino acids. The CDR3 DNA reads TGTGCCAGTAGTTTCGGATCCGGGTCTGAAGAGACCCAGTACTTC. It translates to CASSFGSGSEETQYF.

This clone was observed a single time. V is TRBV5-1 and J is TRBJ1-5; a possible D gene is TRBD1 (5 bases). The CDR3 consists of 15 residues. Germline loops: CDR1 SGHRS, CDR2 YFSETQ. The germline V and J ends were trimmed by 0 bases and 0 bases, with 7 bases remaining between them. CDR3 protein: CASSLGQNSNQPQHF. The CDR3 nucleotides are TGCGCCAGCAGCTTGGGACAGAATAGCAATCAGCCCCAGCATTTT.

The V and J genes are TRBV30 and TRBJ2-5, with TRBD2 identical over 7 bases. Germline CDR1 reads GTSNPN; CDR2 reads SVGIG (reference sequence). The trim removed 1 base at V and 4 bases at J, leaving 3 bases unmatched. This CDR3 contains 13 residues. The CDR3 loop reads CAWSAGGRETQYF. For the CDR3, the DNA is TGTGCCTGGAGTGCGGGAGGACGAGAGACCCAGTACTTC.

This chain uses TRBV4-1 with TRBJ2-1; 7 bases match TRBD1. Unmatched junction bases numbered 10, after V lost 3 bases and J lost 8 bases. The CDR3 contains 15 residues. Germline CDR1 is MGHRA and CDR2 is YSYEKL. The chain's CDR3 is CASSHPDRLEYEQFF. CDR3 bases: TGCGCCAGCAGCCACCCGGACAGGCTGGAGTATGAGCAGTTCTTC.

The chain has TRBV30 and TRBJ2-1; D may be TRBD2 (6 bases). This CDR3 spans 12 amino acids. Germline V gives CDR1 GTSNPN, CDR2 SVGIG (reference sequence). Trimming cost V 8 bases and J 0 bases, with 8 bases left between them. CDR3 coding DNA: TGTGCCGGGGGGAGCTCCTACAATGAGCAGTTCTTC. Translation: CAGGSSYNEQFF.

The V gene is TRBV11-3, the J gene TRBJ2-3; a possible D gene is TRBD1 (6 bases). V gave up 6 bases and J gave up 4 bases, with 14 bases separating them. CDR3 length: 14 residues. Germline V CDR1 and CDR2: SGHNT, YENEEA. CDR3 DNA: TGTGCCAGCAGTCGCGACAGGCCCCCAGATACGCAGTATTTT. Amino acid sequence: CASSRDRPPDTQYF.

This clone was detected once. The V gene is TRBV5-6, the J gene TRBJ2-1; D remains unclear. The CDR3 length is 14 residues. CDR1 is SGHDT, CDR2 YYEEEE, per germline. V dropped 0 bases and J dropped 6 bases, with 10 bases sitting between them. CDR3 in DNA: TGTGCCAGCAGCTTGGTATCCAGGTTCAATGAGCAGTTCTTC. Translating it yields CASSLVSRFNEQFF.

This chain links TRBV29-1 with TRBJ1-1; D not certain. Between the trimmed V and J ends, which lost 8 bases and 4 bases, there was a span of 17 bases. CDR1 SQVTM and CDR2 ANQGSEA come from the germline V gene. The CDR3 is made up of 13 amino acids. CDR3 sequence reads: CSPIQPGGTEAFF. The DNA for the CDR3 is TGCAGCCCTATCCAACCGGGAGGCACTGAAGCTTTCTTT.